One and the same sample provided the 13 T cell receptor beta chains below, sequenced in a study of blood T cell repertoires in COVID-19 (dated by TCRdb to 2019 to 2021). The library relied on the immunoSEQ multiplex PCR assay. TCRdb obtained this table from immuneACCESS and retained in-frame rearrangements with V and J assigned. These tables miss some clones; where compared with another copy, unresolved V genes account for less than half of the shortfall, and the remainder is unexplained. Recorded for this sample are 120,000 to 150,000 clones; more than 75% of them occurred a single time. The leading ten clones occupy less than 4.5% of the sample. Sequenced sample: peripheral blood. These receptors came from a man aged 55 to 69 with acute or convalescent COVID-19.

The chain joins TRBV5-1 to TRBJ2-7; TRBD1 matches at 10 bases. The CDR3 contains 15 residues. The germline CDR1 and CDR2 sequences are SGHRS and YFSETQ. Trimming took 0 bases from V and 2 from J; bases not matched to a gene: 2. The CDR3 protein is CASSLVGTGAYEQYF. DNA of the CDR3: TGCGCCAGCAGCTTGGTGGGGACAGGGGCCTACGAGCAGTACTTC.

The chain links TRBV21-1 to TRBJ1-3; whether TRBD1, the table's D call, matches the DNA was not checked. TRBV21-1 is a pseudogene segment. The CDR3 covers 13 residues. CDR3 DNA sequence: TGTGCCAGCAGCTACGACAGGGGAAACACCATATATTTT. The encoded protein is CASSYDRGNTIYF.

V is TRBV30 and J is TRBJ2-1; 14 bases agree with TRBD2. The CDR3 is 15 amino acids. The J segment lost 9 bases and the V segment lost 2 bases, leaving 6 bases of the junction unmatched. Germline lookup yields CDR1 GTSNPN and CDR2 SVGIG (reference sequence). CDR3 sequence reads: CAWSLTSGRAGEQFF. The CDR3 DNA sequence: TGTGCCTGGAGTTTGACTAGCGGGAGGGCCGGTGAGCAGTTCTTC.

This chain uses TRBV6-6 with TRBJ1-5; TRBD1 agrees at 8 bases. This CDR3 has 14 residues. Germline lookup yields CDR1 MNHNY and CDR2 SVGAGI (reference sequence). With V trimmed by 0 bases and J by 9 bases, 4 bases remained unmatched. CDR3 in DNA: TGTGCCAGCAGTTACTCGACAGGGGCCTGGCCCCAGCATTTT. Amino acids: CASSYSTGAWPQHF.

The chain carries TRBV5-6 and TRBJ2-7; TRBD2 agrees at 9 bases. This CDR3 has 14 residues. From germline, CDR1 is SGHDT and CDR2 YYEEEE. With V trimmed by 3 bases and J by 4 bases, 5 bases remained unmatched. The CDR3 here is CASSSTSGAYEQYF. As DNA, the CDR3 is TGTGCCAGCAGCTCGACTAGCGGAGCATACGAGCAGTACTTC.

The V gene is TRBV5-4, the J gene TRBJ2-1, with 10 bases lining up with TRBD2. Per the germline V gene, CDR1 is SGHNT and CDR2 is YYREEE (reference sequence). V gave up 4 bases and J gave up 0 bases; unmatched junction bases: 10. The CDR3 is 18 residues long. The DNA of the CDR3 is TGTGCCAGCAGCCCTAAGGGGGCTAGCGGGAGCTCCTACAATGAGCAGTTCTTC. It is translated as CASSPKGASGSSYNEQFF.

V usage is TRBV11-2 and J usage is TRBJ2-7; TRBD2 matches at 14 bases. The CDR3 is 18 residues long. The germline V gene encodes CDR1 SGHAT and CDR2 FQNNGV. Trimming took 4 bases from V and 5 from J; bases not matched to a gene: 13. CDR3 sequence: CASSSPTSGRAVPHEQYF. CDR3 bases: TGTGCCAGCAGCTCGCCGACTAGCGGGAGGGCCGTCCCTCACGAGCAGTACTTC.

This sequence joins TRBV21-1 and TRBJ1-3; TRBD1 reflects the table's D call only, with no check against the DNA. TRBV21-1 constitutes a pseudogene. CDR3 length: 15 residues. The DNA for the CDR3 is TGTGCCAGCAGCAATACAGGGTACTCTGGAAACACCATATATTTT. This codes for CASSNTGYSGNTIYF.

This clone was observed once. This rearrangement joins TRBV6-1 to TRBJ1-2; 7 bases agree with TRBD1. The germline CDR1 and CDR2 sequences are MNHNS and SASEGT. The CDR3 runs 14 residues. V dropped 3 bases and J dropped 6; count of bases not matched to a gene: 7. Here the CDR3 DNA reads TGTGCCAGCAGTGACCGACAGGGCAGAGATGGCTACACCTTC. It translates to CASSDRQGRDGYTF.

The chain employs TRBV28 and TRBJ1-6, with no clear D. The CDR3 is 22 amino acids. V dropped 2 bases and J dropped 0 bases, with 26 bases sitting between them. Germline lookup yields CDR1 MDHEN and CDR2 SYDVKM. The CDR3 is CASSLPSVGSQLLSSYNSPLHF. Here the CDR3 DNA reads TGTGCCAGCAGTTTACCCTCAGTTGGTTCGCAGTTGCTCAGCTCCTATAATTCACCCCTCCACTTT.

The gene calls are TRBV18 and TRBJ1-2; 7 bases map to TRBD1. This CDR3 contains 15 residues. The germline gives CDR1 KGHSH, CDR2 LQKENI. J was trimmed by 7 bases and V by 3 bases; bases with no gene match: 11. The CDR3 sequence: CASSPWTGREGGYTF. The CDR3 region has the DNA TGTGCCAGCTCACCCTGGACAGGTCGTGAGGGTGGCTACACCTTC.

J is TRBJ1-1 and V is TRBV7-8; TRBD1 is a possible D gene (5 bases). Germline V gene sequence: CDR1 SGHVS, CDR2 FQNEAQ. Trimming pared 1 base from V and 1 base from J, leaving 10 bases between. The CDR3 spans 15 residues. In DNA form, the CDR3 reads TGTGCCAGCAGCTTAGGAGCCGGACAGAACACTGAAGCTTTCTTT. Translating it yields CASSLGAGQNTEAFF.

This chain links TRBV7-2 with TRBJ2-1; D gene uncertain. V lost 0 bases and J lost 5, with 5 bases in between. CDR1 and CDR2 from the germline V gene are SGHTA and FQGNSA. The CDR3 runs to 13 residues. In nucleotides, the CDR3 is TGTGCCAGCAGCTTAGCGAACAACAATGAGCAGTTCTTC. Protein product: CASSLANNNEQFF.